The present entry profiles one TCR beta chain with its context. Its cognate antigen is unknown. Per TCR library, about 3,300 ng of total RNA was used. TCRdb reprocessed the 5' RACE reads; each CDR3 protein has one entry and no DNA is given. The clone table shows roughly 200,000 distinct CDR3 sequences, with the ten largest holding roughly 1.5%. This record belongs to a study of monozygotic twins with inflammatory bowel disease. This CDR3 region has 13 residues. Germline CDR1 is LNHDA and CDR2 is SQIVND (reference sequence). Findings of the study overall: Any single strong signal or clonotype tied to IBD lacked support.

The receptor's source is a human donor with ulcerative colitis or Crohn's disease, or a healthy co-twin of an affected twin (not recorded which). This sequence joins TRBV19 and TRBJ1-4; TCRdb names TRBD1, which stays unverified in the absence of DNA. Specimen: blood. CDR3 in amino acids: CASSPSGGEKLFF.